This TCR beta chain was sequenced for a study of early T cells in non-severe SARS-CoV-2 infection. TCRdb re-analysed the 5' RACE reads in MiXCR, keeping a single row per CDR3 protein. In the table there are 60,000 or so distinct CDR3 sequences, around an eighth of which are singletons. This clonotype was counted only a few times. This CDR3 has 13 amino acids. CDR1 SNHLY and CDR2 FYNNEI come from the germline V gene. The V gene end was trimmed by 8 bases and the J gene end by 4 bases; junction bases not matched to a gene: 5. The TCR sequence derives from an adult who was a healthcare worker with PCR-confirmed SARS-CoV-2 infection or an uninfected control (not recorded which). The chain is built from TRBV2 and TRBJ2-5; 9 positions match TRBD1. Specimen: whole blood. In nucleotides, the CDR3 is TGTGCCAGCGGGACAGGGCCTCCAGAGACCCAGTACTTC. It yields the protein CASGTGPPETQYF.